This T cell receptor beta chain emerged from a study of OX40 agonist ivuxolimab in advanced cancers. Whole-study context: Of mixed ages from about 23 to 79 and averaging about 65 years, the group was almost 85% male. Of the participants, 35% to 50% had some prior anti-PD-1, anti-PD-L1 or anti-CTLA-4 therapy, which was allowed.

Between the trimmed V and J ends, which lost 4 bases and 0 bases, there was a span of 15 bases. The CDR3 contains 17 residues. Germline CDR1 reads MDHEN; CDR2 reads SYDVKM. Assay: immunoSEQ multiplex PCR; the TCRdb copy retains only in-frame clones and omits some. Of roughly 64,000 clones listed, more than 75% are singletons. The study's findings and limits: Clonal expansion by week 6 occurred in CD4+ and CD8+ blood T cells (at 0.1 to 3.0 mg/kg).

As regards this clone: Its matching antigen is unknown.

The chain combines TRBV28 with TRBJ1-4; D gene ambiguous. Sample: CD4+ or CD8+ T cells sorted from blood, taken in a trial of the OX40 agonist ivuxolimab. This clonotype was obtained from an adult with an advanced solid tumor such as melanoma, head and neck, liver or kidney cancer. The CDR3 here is CASSSPNDGATNEKLFF. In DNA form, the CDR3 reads TGTGCCAGCAGTTCGCCGAACGACGGAGCAACTAATGAAAAACTGTTTTTT.